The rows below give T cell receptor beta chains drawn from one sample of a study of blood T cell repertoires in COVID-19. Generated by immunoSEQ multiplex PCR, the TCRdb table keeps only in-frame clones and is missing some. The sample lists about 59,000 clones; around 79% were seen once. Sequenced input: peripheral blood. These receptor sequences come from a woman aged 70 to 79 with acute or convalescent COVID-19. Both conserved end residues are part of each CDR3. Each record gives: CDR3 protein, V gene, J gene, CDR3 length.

CDR3 protein: CASSDVMAGGNTGELFF
V gene: TRBV10-2
J gene: TRBJ2-2
CDR3 length: 17

CDR3 protein: CASSPTARDLNYGYTF
V gene: TRBV9
J gene: TRBJ1-2
CDR3 length: 16

CDR3 protein: CASSLHRGQGANVLTF
V gene: TRBV5-1
J gene: TRBJ2-6
CDR3 length: 16

CDR3 protein: CASSESGGGLADTQYF
V gene: TRBV10-1
J gene: TRBJ2-3
CDR3 length: 16

CDR3 protein: CASSVWASSETQYF
V gene: TRBV9
J gene: TRBJ2-5
CDR3 length: 14

CDR3 protein: CASTPGSGNQPQHF
V gene: TRBV2
J gene: TRBJ1-5
CDR3 length: 14

CDR3 protein: CASTSPGFNYGYTF
V gene: TRBV19
J gene: TRBJ1-2
CDR3 length: 14

CDR3 protein: CASSTRQGGKLFF
V gene: TRBV12-3/TRBV12-4
J gene: TRBJ1-4
CDR3 length: 13

CDR3 protein: CASRQGQGNEQFF
V gene: TRBV12-2
J gene: TRBJ2-1
CDR3 length: 13

CDR3 protein: CASSEEGARGYTF
V gene: TRBV6-1
J gene: TRBJ1-2
CDR3 length: 13

CDR3 protein: CASSQRTGGSNYGYTF
V gene: TRBV3-1/TRBV3-2
J gene: TRBJ1-2
CDR3 length: 16

CDR3 protein: CASSPERNTEAFF
V gene: TRBV12-3/TRBV12-4
J gene: TRBJ1-1
CDR3 length: 13

CDR3 protein: CASSFRTSGTNTGELFF
V gene: TRBV5-6
J gene: TRBJ2-2
CDR3 length: 17

CDR3 protein: CASSSRGTETQYF
V gene: TRBV5-6
J gene: TRBJ2-5
CDR3 length: 13

CDR3 protein: CASSIDSLRPGGVDTEAFF
V gene: TRBV19
J gene: TRBJ1-1
CDR3 length: 19

CDR3 protein: CSVETGEGNTEAFF
V gene: TRBV29-1
J gene: TRBJ1-1
CDR3 length: 14

CDR3 protein: CASQDRASNYGYTF
V gene: TRBV6-5
J gene: TRBJ1-2
CDR3 length: 14

CDR3 protein: CASSEQGLAKNIQYF
V gene: TRBV6-1
J gene: TRBJ2-4
CDR3 length: 15

CDR3 protein: CASSPGTGNYGYTF
V gene: TRBV5-6
J gene: TRBJ1-2
CDR3 length: 14

CDR3 protein: CSDQQGIHTF
V gene: TRBV29-1
J gene: TRBJ1-2
CDR3 length: 10

CDR3 protein: CASSLVAGGSNQPQHF
V gene: TRBV7-9
J gene: TRBJ1-5
CDR3 length: 16

CDR3 protein: CASSLAPGNPDTQYF
V gene: TRBV7-9
J gene: TRBJ2-3
CDR3 length: 15

CDR3 protein: CATSATHSSYNEQFF
V gene: TRBV24-1
J gene: TRBJ2-1
CDR3 length: 15

CDR3 protein: CASSSPWTRGTEAFF
V gene: TRBV6-2/TRBV6-3
J gene: TRBJ1-1
CDR3 length: 15

CDR3 protein: CAIRPINRETQYF
V gene: TRBV10-3
J gene: TRBJ2-5
CDR3 length: 13

CDR3 protein: CATSDPLRGRRETQYF
V gene: TRBV24-1
J gene: TRBJ2-5
CDR3 length: 16

CDR3 protein: CASSYRLTGEGDGYTF
V gene: TRBV6-6
J gene: TRBJ1-2
CDR3 length: 16

CDR3 protein: CASSVEAAAPLHF
V gene: TRBV9
J gene: TRBJ1-6
CDR3 length: 13

CDR3 protein: CASGPGLAGPVTDTQYF
V gene: TRBV12-5
J gene: TRBJ2-3
CDR3 length: 17

CDR3 protein: CASRRTGENYGYTF
V gene: TRBV12-5
J gene: TRBJ1-2
CDR3 length: 14

CDR3 protein: CASSVDSGLGQPQHF
V gene: TRBV9
J gene: TRBJ1-5
CDR3 length: 15

CDR3 protein: CASSLRGGGGYTF
V gene: TRBV7-3
J gene: TRBJ1-2
CDR3 length: 13

CDR3 protein: CATSDLGTGVYQETQYF
V gene: TRBV24-1
J gene: TRBJ2-5
CDR3 length: 17

CDR3 protein: CASPLLRGGSSAGANVLTF
V gene: TRBV7-9
J gene: TRBJ2-6
CDR3 length: 19

CDR3 protein: CASSVYQDSYGYTF
V gene: TRBV2
J gene: TRBJ1-2
CDR3 length: 14

CDR3 protein: CASSQAGGIETQYF
V gene: TRBV25-1
J gene: TRBJ2-5
CDR3 length: 14

CDR3 protein: CASSVQGAGQPQHF
V gene: TRBV19
J gene: TRBJ1-5
CDR3 length: 14

CDR3 protein: CASSLQGHPNTEAFF
V gene: TRBV5-4
J gene: TRBJ1-1
CDR3 length: 15

CDR3 protein: CASSYGQGRTNEKLFF
V gene: TRBV4-1
J gene: TRBJ1-4
CDR3 length: 16

CDR3 protein: CASRPGVEGPVLAQYF
V gene: TRBV19
J gene: TRBJ2-5
CDR3 length: 16

CDR3 protein: CASSESPVETQYF
V gene: TRBV25-1
J gene: TRBJ2-5
CDR3 length: 13

CDR3 protein: CASSRPGGRAVGTEAFF
V gene: TRBV6-6
J gene: TRBJ1-1
CDR3 length: 17

CDR3 protein: CASKTNRGPYGYTF
V gene: TRBV6-5
J gene: TRBJ1-2
CDR3 length: 14

CDR3 protein: CASSPGTGVGTEAFF
V gene: TRBV10-2
J gene: TRBJ1-1
CDR3 length: 15

CDR3 protein: CASTSGTANTGELFF
V gene: TRBV7-3
J gene: TRBJ2-2
CDR3 length: 15

CDR3 protein: CASSLAGRAFF
V gene: TRBV5-1
J gene: TRBJ1-1
CDR3 length: 11

CDR3 protein: CASSDRVGELFF
V gene: TRBV2
J gene: TRBJ1-4
CDR3 length: 12